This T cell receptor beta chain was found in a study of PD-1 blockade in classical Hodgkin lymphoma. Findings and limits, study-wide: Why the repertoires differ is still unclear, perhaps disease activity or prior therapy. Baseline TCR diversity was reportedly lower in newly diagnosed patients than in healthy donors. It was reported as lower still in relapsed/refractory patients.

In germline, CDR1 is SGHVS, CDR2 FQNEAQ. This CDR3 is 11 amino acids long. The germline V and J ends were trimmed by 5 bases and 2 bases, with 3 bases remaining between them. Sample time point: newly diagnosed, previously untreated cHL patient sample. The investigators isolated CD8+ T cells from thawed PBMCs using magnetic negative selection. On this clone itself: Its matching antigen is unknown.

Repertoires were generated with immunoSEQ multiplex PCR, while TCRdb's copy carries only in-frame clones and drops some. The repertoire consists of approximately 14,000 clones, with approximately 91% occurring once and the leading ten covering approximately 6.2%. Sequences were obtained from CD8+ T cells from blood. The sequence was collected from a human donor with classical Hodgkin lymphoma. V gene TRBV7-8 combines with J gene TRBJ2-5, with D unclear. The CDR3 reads CASSPQETQYF. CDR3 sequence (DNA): TGTGCCAGCAGCCCGCAAGAGACCCAGTACTTC.